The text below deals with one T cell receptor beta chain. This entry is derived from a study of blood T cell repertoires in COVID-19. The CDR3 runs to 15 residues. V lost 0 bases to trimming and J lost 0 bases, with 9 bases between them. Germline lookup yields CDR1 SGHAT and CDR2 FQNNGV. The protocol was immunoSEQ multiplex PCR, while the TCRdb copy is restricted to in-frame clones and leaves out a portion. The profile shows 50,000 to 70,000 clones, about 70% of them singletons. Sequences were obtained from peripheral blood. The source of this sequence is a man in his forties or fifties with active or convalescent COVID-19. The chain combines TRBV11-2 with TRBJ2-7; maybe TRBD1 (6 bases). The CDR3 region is CASSLERGGSYEQYF. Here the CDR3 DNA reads TGTGCCAGCAGCTTAGAAAGAGGGGGCTCCTACGAGCAGTACTTC.